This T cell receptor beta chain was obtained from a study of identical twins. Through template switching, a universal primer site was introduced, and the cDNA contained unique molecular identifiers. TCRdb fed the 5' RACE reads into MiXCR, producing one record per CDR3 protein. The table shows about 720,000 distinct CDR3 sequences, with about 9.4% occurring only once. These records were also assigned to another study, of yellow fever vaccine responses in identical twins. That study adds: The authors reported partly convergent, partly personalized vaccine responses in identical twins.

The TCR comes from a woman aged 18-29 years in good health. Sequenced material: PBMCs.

CDR3 protein: CSVVLVGPAGVPYIQYF. The CDR3 bases are TGCAGTGTAGTGTTGGTTGGTCCAGCGGGAGTACCTTATATTCAGTACTTC. V is TRBV20-1 and J is TRBJ2-4; 8 bases are shared with TRBD2. The V gene end was trimmed by 7 bases and the J gene end by 10 bases; junction bases not matched to a gene: 24. In germline, CDR1 is DFQATT, CDR2 SNEGSKA (reference sequence). The CDR3 length is 17 residues.